The present T cell receptor (beta chain) was sequenced within a study of cytomegalovirus exposure and HLA in healthy donors. On the study more broadly: In a previous analysis, 110 million or so unique TCR beta sequences were found from 150 million to 200 million T cells. Study-wide points: Researchers reportedly found TCR beta sequences accurately predicted most subjects' HLA-A and HLA-B alleles. In a later analysis, a missense DCLRE1C variant was linked to TCR beta V- and J-gene trimming.

The PCR had 60 Vbeta and 13 Jbeta primers. Libraries were prepared by immunoSEQ multiplex PCR; TCRdb keeps only in-frame clonotypes and omits some of them. The repertoire includes some 190,000 clones, more than 70% of them detected once, and 4.5% to 5.5% sits in the top ten. A word on this clone: What it binds is not known.

Germline V gene data show CDR1 as LNHDA and CDR2 as SQIVND (reference sequence). The CDR3 covers 16 residues. V trimming: 4 bases; J trimming: 6 bases; junction bases outside the gene matches: 11. Sequencing used PBMCs. The clonotype originates from a man aged 25 to 40 in good health and CMV-seropositive. The genes are TRBV19 and TRBJ1-5; the match to TRBD1 covers 8 bases. Here the CDR3 DNA reads TGTGCCAGTAGTACCCTCACCGGACAGGGCGGTCAGCCCCAGCATTTT. It is translated as CASSTLTGQGGQPQHF. Filled out from reference TRBV19 and TRBJ1-5, the complete variable domain reads DGGITQSPKYLFRKEGQNVTLSCEQNLNHDAMYWYRQDPGQGLRLIYYSQIVNDFQKGDIAEGYSVSREKKESFPLTVTSAQKNPTAFYLCASSTLTGQGGQPQHFGDGTRLSIL.